This T cell receptor (beta chain) was captured in a study of shared clonotypes between healthy human individuals. After removal of 2 bases from V and 4 bases from J, the junction contained 3 bases not matched to a gene. This CDR3 has 15 residues. Germline V gene data show CDR1 as SGHDT and CDR2 as YYEEEE. Assay used: immunoSEQ multiplex PCR; TCRdb lists only in-frame clones, some missing. The sample includes around 2,100,000 clones, around 96% of them seen just once. Comment on this clone: This same CDR3 is encoded by further DNA sequences in the sample.

Naive CD8 cells lacked CD45RO, underwent positive selection for CCR7 and left out terminally differentiated effector memory CD45RA+ cells. The sequence was collected from a man between 18 and 35 years old in good health. Sequencing was performed on naive CD8+ T cells sorted from blood. The chain couples TRBV5-6 to TRBJ1-3; 10 bases are a match to TRBD1. CDR3 bases: TGTGCCAGCAGCTTCGGGACAGGGGTAGGAAACACCATATATTTT. As protein: CASSFGTGVGNTIYF.